The 3 T cell receptor beta chains below were found in one sample sequenced in a study of cytomegalovirus exposure and HLA in healthy donors. PCR primers comprised 60 Vbeta and 13 Jbeta primers. The repertoire was sequenced with immunoSEQ multiplex PCR; TCRdb's copy has only in-frame clones and lacks some. The sample carries over 85,000 clones, about three quarters recorded once. The source material was PBMCs. Source of these receptors: a woman aged 60-70 years in good health and CMV-seropositive.

The chain couples TRBV2 to TRBJ2-7; no definite D call. V lost 0 bases and J 2 bases, leaving 8 bases between the germline ends. This CDR3 region has 14 residues. Germline V gene data show CDR1 as SNHLY and CDR2 as FYNNEI. CDR3 loop: CASSEAPGPYEQYF. The CDR3, as DNA: TGTGCCAGCAGTGAAGCACCTGGGCCCTACGAGCAGTACTTC.

This clone showed up just once. The chain's CDR3 is CASSAVAGNYEQYF. In DNA, the CDR3 is TGTGCCAGCAGCGCGGTAGCGGGCAACTACGAGCAGTACTTC. The genes are TRBV9 and TRBJ2-7, with 7 bases lining up with TRBD2. The CDR3 is made up of 14 amino acids. From germline, CDR1 is SGDLS and CDR2 YYNGEE. J gave up 3 bases and V 3 bases, and 6 bases lay outside the gene matches.

The chain is built from TRBV27 and TRBJ1-1; D might be TRBD1 (6 bases). The CDR3 runs to 14 residues. Germline loops: CDR1 MNHEY, CDR2 SMNVEV (reference sequence). V dropped 2 bases and J dropped 5 bases, with 12 bases sitting between them. CDR3 bases: TGTGCCAGCAGTTTAAGTCAGGGGTGGACTGAAGCTTTCTTT. Encoded protein: CASSLSQGWTEAFF.